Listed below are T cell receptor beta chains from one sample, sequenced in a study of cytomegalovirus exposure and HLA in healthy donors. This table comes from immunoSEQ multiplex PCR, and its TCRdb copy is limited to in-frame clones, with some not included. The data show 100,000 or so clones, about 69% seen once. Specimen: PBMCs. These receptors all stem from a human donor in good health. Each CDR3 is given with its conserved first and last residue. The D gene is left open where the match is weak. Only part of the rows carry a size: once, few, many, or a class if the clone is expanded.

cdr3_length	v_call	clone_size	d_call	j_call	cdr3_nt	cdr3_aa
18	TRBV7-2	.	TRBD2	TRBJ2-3	TGTGCCAGCAGCCCTACGGGGTGGCTAGCGGGAGGGCCGGATACGCAGTATTTT	CASSPTGWLAGGPDTQYF
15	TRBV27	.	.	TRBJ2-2	TGTGCCAGCAGTTTATCGAGACAGAACACCGGGGAGCTGTTTTTT	CASSLSRQNTGELFF
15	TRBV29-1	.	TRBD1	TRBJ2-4	TGCAGCGTTGAAGACAGGGGGTTTTCCAAAAACATTCAGTACTTC	CSVEDRGFSKNIQYF
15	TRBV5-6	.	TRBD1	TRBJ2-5	TGTGCCAGCAGCCCCCAGGGGACAGGACAAGAGACCCAGTACTTC	CASSPQGTGQETQYF
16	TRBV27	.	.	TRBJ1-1	TGTGCCAGCAGTTTATCGTTTGGACTAATGAACACTGAAGCTTTCTTT	CASSLSFGLMNTEAFF
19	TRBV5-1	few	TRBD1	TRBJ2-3	TGCGCCAGCAGCTACGGCCTACTTCCCGGGACAGACCACGGAGATACGCAGTATTTT	CASSYGLLPGTDHGDTQYF
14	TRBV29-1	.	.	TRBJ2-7	TGCAGCGTTGAACTGAAGGGAGGTAGCTACGAGCAGTACTTC	CSVELKGGSYEQYF
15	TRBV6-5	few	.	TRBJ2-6	TGTGCCAGCAGTCCCTTATACTCTGGGGCCAACGTCCTGACTTTC	CASSPLYSGANVLTF
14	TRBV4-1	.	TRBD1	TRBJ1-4	TGCGCCAGCAGCCAAGGGACAGGGCCTGAAAAACTGTTTTTT	CASSQGTGPEKLFF
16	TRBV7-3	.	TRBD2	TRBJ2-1	TGTGCCAGCAGCGCAACTAGCGGGGGGGAGGGGGCTGAGCAGTTCTTC	CASSATSGGEGAEQFF